This T cell receptor (beta chain) was captured by sequencing in a study of cytotoxic CD8 clonotypes in ibrutinib-treated CLL (dated by TCRdb to about 2021). About the investigation overall: The cohort was composed of 11 relapsed/refractory and approximately 14 treatment-naive patients; IGHV unmutated status was identified in roughly 17 patients. On average, each sample yielded around 250,000 productive templates and roughly 95,000 productive rearrangements. Of the 90 or so participants in the trial, about 25 had longitudinal samples available. Response samples were obtained after a median of 12 months of treatment, with a range of about 6 to 36 months. Partial responses were observed in about 25 patients and complete responses in 2; after a median follow-up of around 68 months, remission was maintained in around 14 patients and progression was observed in some 12. Cryopreserved peripheral blood mononuclear cells were obtained prior to treatment, at the time of response, and at either disease progression or sustained remission. Every remission and progressive disease sample was obtained while ibrutinib was still being received by the patients.

The CDR3 has 15 amino acids, counting the end cysteine and phenylalanine. Of the read, only the CDR3 DNA is kept; its 45 bases are in frame from base 1. The trim is 3 bases for V and 5 bases for J, with a gap of 16 bases between the germline ends. CDR1 and CDR2 (MNHEY, SMNVEV) derive from the germline V gene (reference sequence). Of note for this clone: Its antigen remains unidentified. The sample holds no much larger clone one base away, and base qualities are not on file.

On the study overall, not on this receptor specifically: Sampling times were not matched between patients in sustained remission and patients whose disease was progressing, and lymph node repertoires were not examined. Public clonotypes were rare and either shrank or stayed stable during treatment, and the rise in clonality at ibrutinib response reflected expansion of private clonotypes. Baseline clonality exceeded that of age-matched healthy donors and correlated strongly with circulating CD8+ T-cell counts. An increase in clonality was observed at ibrutinib response, with clonality remaining stable during sustained remission and falling back toward baseline at progression.

The intended sense of this specimen's time point label: progressive disease on ibrutinib. For TCR beta library preparation, roughly 2 micrograms of genomic DNA was extracted from cryopreserved PBMCs. Longitudinal blood samples from CLL patients on ibrutinib monotherapy underwent high-throughput TCR beta sequencing. The patients took part in an open-label, single-center phase 2 trial of ibrutinib monotherapy. On a MiSeq, deep resolution sequencing aimed for a depth between 1 in 1 million and 1 in 200,000 T cells, with each clonotype covered approximately 10x on average. The immunoSEQ hsTCRB Kit was used to generate TCR beta libraries. On the study's bioinformatics: ImmunoSEQ Data Assistant and ImmunoSEQ Analyzer were used for data analysis, and V, D and J genes were assigned according to IMGT definitions. Clonality, which ranges from 0 to 1, was calculated as one minus the normalized Shannon entropy of productive rearrangement frequencies. Public clonotype analysis was restricted to overrepresented clonotypes comprising at least 0.05% of each patient's repertoire. Some 13 age-matched healthy donor repertoires from immuneACCESS served as clonality controls. TCRdb mirrors the immuneACCESS table, restricted to in-frame sequences. Some clones are absent from its copies; in checked studies, under half trace to an unresolved V gene, and the reason for the others is unknown. The DNA was the basis for D and trimming; V, J and clone size are from that table. This sample gives about 300,000 clones in total; around 69% of them show up just once. In total, the top ten clones hold about 5% of the sample.

The rearrangement joined TRBV27 to TRBJ2-5; the D gene is possibly TRBD2, with 5 bases matching. This clonotype was sampled from a human donor with chronic lymphocytic leukemia. Sequences were derived from PBMCs, sampled at disease progression, from a patient treated with ibrutinib. The sequenced DNA is TGTGCCAGCAGTTTCCTGTCTTCCCGAGGGGAGACCCAGTACTTC. This gives the protein CASSFLSSRGETQYF.